Each of the 8 T cell receptor beta chains below was sequenced from the same sample in a study of T cells in localized non-small cell lung cancer. Profiling relied on immunoSEQ multiplex PCR, and the TCRdb table lists in-frame clones only, not all of them. Counted here are 45,000 to 60,000 clones, less than 85% occurring once; the ten biggest clones make up 3.5% to 5.5%. The specimen was PBMCs, collected before any cancer treatment. Receptors originate from a woman aged 40 to 75 with stage II lung adenocarcinoma.

J is TRBJ1-3 and V is TRBV27; D uncertain. The CDR3 is made up of 13 amino acids. Germline V gene lookup returns CDR1 MNHEY and CDR2 SMNVEV (reference sequence). Trimming stripped 5 bases from V and 4 bases from J, with 9 bases between. CDR3 sequence (DNA): TGTGCCAGCAGTAAAACTGCCGGAAACACCATATATTTT. Protein sequence: CASSKTAGNTIYF.

This chain links TRBV7-2 with TRBJ2-3; D unclear. Trimming took 1 base from V and 5 from J, leaving 19 bases between them. The CDR3 is 17 residues long. Germline lookup yields CDR1 SGHTA and CDR2 FQGNSA. The CDR3 protein is CASSLDSTERTRDTQYF. DNA of the CDR3: TGTGCCAGCAGCTTAGACTCGACTGAGCGAACGAGAGATACGCAGTATTTT. The full variable domain, with the rest looked up from reference TRBV7-2 and TRBJ2-3, is GAGVSQSPSNKVTEKGKDVELRCDPISGHTALYWYRQSLGQGLEFLIYFQGNSAPDKSGLPSDRFSAERTGGSVSTLTIQRTQQEDSAVYLCASSLDSTERTRDTQYFGPGTRLTVL.

The rearrangement joins TRBV5-4 to TRBJ2-3; TRBD2 matches at 8 bases. This CDR3 spans 16 amino acids. The V segment lost 5 bases and the J segment 3 bases; nucleotides outside the gene matches: 11. Germline CDR1 and CDR2: SGHNT and YYREEE (reference sequence). CDR3 residues: CASSLSRGGVTDTQYF. CDR3 nucleotide sequence: TGTGCCAGCAGTCTCTCTCGGGGGGGCGTGACAGATACGCAGTATTTT. Combining the CDR3 with reference TRBV5-4 and TRBJ2-3 gives the whole variable domain ETGVTQSPTHLIKTRGQQVTLRCSSQSGHNTVSWYQQALGQGPQFIFQYYREEENGRGNFPPRFSGLQFPNYSSELNVNALELDDSALYLCASSLSRGGVTDTQYFGPGTRLTVL.

This clone was seen only once. The rearrangement links TRBV21-1 to TRBJ2-1; the table's D call TRBD2 went unverified against the DNA. TRBV21-1 is a pseudogene. The CDR3 is made up of 12 amino acids. The CDR3 region is CASSKARNEQFF. The CDR3 bases are TGTGCCAGCAGCAAAGCGCGAAATGAGCAGTTCTTC.

The chain employs TRBV5-1 and TRBJ2-5; no clear D gene. Trimming took off 4 bases at V and 5 bases at J, with 18 bases between the two ends. Germline V gives CDR1 SGHRS, CDR2 YFSETQ. The CDR3 length is 15 residues. Here the CDR3 DNA reads TGCGCCAGCAGCAAGGGCACCTCTAACGCGGAGACCCAGTACTTC. This gives the protein CASSKGTSNAETQYF. Variable domain in full (rest from reference TRBV5-1 and TRBJ2-5): KAGVTQTPRYLIKTRGQQVTLSCSPISGHRSVSWYQQTPGQGLQFLFEYFSETQRNKGNFPGRFSGRQFSNSRSEMNVSTLELGDSALYLCASSKGTSNAETQYFGPGTRLLVL.

This clone showed up just a few times. V is TRBV27 and J is TRBJ2-5; no clear D. V was trimmed by 5 bases and J by 5 bases, leaving 12 bases between them. The CDR3 consists of 13 residues. The germline V gene encodes CDR1 MNHEY and CDR2 SMNVEV (reference sequence). CDR3: CASSPNNLETQYF. Written as DNA, the CDR3 is TGTGCCAGCAGTCCAAACAACTTGGAGACCCAGTACTTC.

The chain employs TRBV19 and TRBJ2-3, with TRBD1 matching 7 bases. Trimming cost V 7 bases and J 4 bases; bases outside gene matches: 8. The CDR3 loop spans 14 amino acids. CDR1 is LNHDA, CDR2 SQIVND, per germline (reference sequence). The chain's CDR3 is CASTTGAGADTQYF. CDR3 in DNA: TGTGCCAGTACCACAGGGGCGGGCGCAGATACGCAGTATTTT.

V gene TRBV27 combines with J gene TRBJ1-1; D gene ambiguous. Germline CDR1 MNHEY, CDR2 SMNVEV (reference sequence). This CDR3 contains 13 residues. V was pared by 4 bases and J by 1 base, with 7 bases between. The CDR3 DNA reads TGTGCCAGCAGTTCGGGCAGGAACACTGAAGCTTTCTTT. It yields the protein CASSSGRNTEAFF.